Each of the 3 T cell receptor beta chains below was sequenced from the same sample in a study of blood T cell repertoires in COVID-19. Some clones are missing from TCRdb's copy, which holds only in-frame ones; the method was immunoSEQ multiplex PCR. The sample contains nearly 95,000 clones, roughly 84% of which appear only once. The source material was peripheral blood. The receptor source for this set is a woman older than 75 with acute or convalescent COVID-19.

The chain links TRBV11-2 to TRBJ2-7; 9 bases are shared with TRBD2. The germline gives CDR1 SGHAT, CDR2 FQNNGV. The J segment lost 0 bases and the V segment lost 0 bases, leaving 3 bases of the junction unmatched. The CDR3 is 16 amino acids. The CDR3: CASSLDRTSASYEQYF. CDR3 nucleotides: TGTGCCAGCAGCTTAGACCGGACTAGCGCCTCCTACGAGCAGTACTTC.

The rearrangement uses TRBV7-8 and TRBJ1-5; TRBD1 matches at 8 bases. Germline V lookup: CDR1 SGHVS, CDR2 FQNEAQ. With V trimmed by 5 bases and J by 4 bases, 13 bases remained unmatched. This CDR3 comprises 17 residues. CDR3 region: CASSPGQGTGLNQPQHF. The CDR3 DNA follows: TGTGCCAGCAGCCCCGGACAGGGAACGGGCCTGAATCAGCCCCAGCATTTT.

This rearrangement joins TRBV19 to TRBJ2-2, with a weak D call TRBD2 (6 bases). Trimming stripped 7 bases from V and 4 bases from J, with 13 bases between. The CDR3 is 14 amino acids. Per germline, CDR1 LNHDA and CDR2 SQIVND (reference sequence). The CDR3 bases are TGTGCCAGTAAAGTTTCGGGGGTCACCGGGGAGCTGTTTTTT. Translation gives CASKVSGVTGELFF.